The rows below give T cell receptor beta chains drawn from one sample of a study of Ad26.COV2.S vaccination and SARS-CoV-2 variants. Assay: immunoSEQ multiplex PCR; the TCRdb copy retains only in-frame clones and omits some. This table holds about 420,000 clones, around nine tenths found once. This specimen was peripheral blood, taken in a trial of Ad26.COV2.S vaccine versus placebo. The receptors here all came from a person aged 18-65 years who received the Ad26.COV2.S COVID-19 vaccine or a placebo. Both conserved end residues are part of each CDR3. Fields, in order: clone size, V gene, D gene, J gene, CDR3 DNA, CDR3 protein. The D gene is left open where the match is weak. The listing skips clone size in some rows; elsewhere it reads once, few, many or a size class.

size: NA; V: TRBV5-6; D: NA; J: TRBJ1-1; DNA: TGTGCCACCTCGGCCTGGAACGCCCCGATAAACACTGAAGCTTTCTTT; CDR3: CATSAWNAPINTEAFF
size: NA; V: TRBV29-1; D: NA; J: TRBJ2-1; DNA: TGCAGCGTTGTCGGCTACAATGAGCAGTTCTTC; CDR3: CSVVGYNEQFF
size: NA; V: TRBV4-2; D: TRBD1; J: TRBJ2-2; DNA: TGTGCCAGCAGCACCGGGGAACAGGGGGTTAAAGGGGAGCTGTTTTTT; CDR3: CASSTGEQGVKGELFF
size: NA; V: TRBV11-2; D: NA; J: TRBJ1-2; DNA: TGTGCCAGCAGCTCAAACCGGCGGGCAGGAGTGATGCGCTATGGCTACACCTTC; CDR3: CASSSNRRAGVMRYGYTF
size: few; V: TRBV19; D: NA; J: TRBJ1-3; DNA: TGTGCCAGTAAGCAGGCGGATGGGGGAGCTGGAAACACCATATATTTT; CDR3: CASKQADGGAGNTIYF
size: NA; V: TRBV5-1; D: NA; J: TRBJ2-2; DNA: TGCGCCAGCAGCTTTGACGCGCCCCCCACCGGGGAGCTGTTTTTT; CDR3: CASSFDAPPTGELFF
size: NA; V: TRBV6-2/TRBV6-3; D: TRBD1; J: TRBJ2-7; DNA: TGTGCCAGCAGTTCCTACGGGACAGCTATCTACGAGCAGTACTTC; CDR3: CASSSYGTAIYEQYF
size: NA; V: TRBV7-2; D: TRBD2; J: TRBJ2-5; DNA: TGTGCCAGCAGCTTAGTCGGGGGGTCTACGTTGGAGACCCAGTACTTC; CDR3: CASSLVGGSTLETQYF
size: NA; V: TRBV19; D: NA; J: TRBJ1-5; DNA: TGTGCCAGTCATGCAGGGTTTGGCAATCAGCCCCAGCATTTT; CDR3: CASHAGFGNQPQHF
size: NA; V: TRBV2; D: TRBD2; J: TRBJ2-2; DNA: TGTGCCAGCAGGAGGCAGCGGGGGGGAAACACCGGGGAGCTGTTTTTT; CDR3: CASRRQRGGNTGELFF
size: NA; V: TRBV7-9; D: TRBD2; J: TRBJ2-7; DNA: TGTGCCAGCCGCGCCACTAGCGGCTACGAGCAGTACTTC; CDR3: CASRATSGYEQYF
size: NA; V: TRBV7-3; D: NA; J: TRBJ1-1; DNA: TGTGCCAGCAGCTTAGGTCCCAAGGGCACTGAAGCTTTCTTT; CDR3: CASSLGPKGTEAFF
size: NA; V: TRBV7-8; D: NA; J: TRBJ1-5; DNA: TGTGCCAGCAGCTTAGGGGGGTGGGGTAGCAATCAGCCCCAGCATTTT; CDR3: CASSLGGWGSNQPQHF
size: NA; V: TRBV15; D: TRBD1; J: TRBJ1-6; DNA: TGTGCCACCAGCAGATTTCGCGACAGGGCCCTTAATTCACCCCTCCACTTT; CDR3: CATSRFRDRALNSPLHF
size: NA; V: TRBV7-8; D: NA; J: TRBJ1-1; DNA: TGTGCCAGCAGCTTAGGGGACACAGATGGATTT; CDR3: CASSLGDTDGF
size: NA; V: TRBV15; D: NA; J: TRBJ2-7; DNA: TGTGCCACCAGGGGGGGACAATACGAGCAGTACTTC; CDR3: CATRGGQYEQYF
size: NA; V: TRBV30; D: TRBD1; J: TRBJ1-6; DNA: TGTGCCTGGATACCAGGGGGGAATTCACCCCTCCACTTT; CDR3: CAWIPGGNSPLHF
size: NA; V: TRBV15; D: NA; J: TRBJ1-2; DNA: TGTGCCACCAGCAGAGGTGGAGCCTATGGCTACACCTTC; CDR3: CATSRGGAYGYTF
size: NA; V: TRBV9; D: NA; J: TRBJ2-2; DNA: TGTGCCAGCAGCGCCCCCCGTGGTGCCCCAACAACGGACACCGGGGAGCTGTTTTTT; CDR3: CASSAPRGAPTTDTGELFF
size: NA; V: TRBV18; D: NA; J: TRBJ2-3; DNA: TGTGCCAGCTCACGAGACAGAGACACAGATACGCAGTATTTT; CDR3: CASSRDRDTDTQYF
size: NA; V: TRBV27; D: NA; J: TRBJ1-3; DNA: TGTGCCAGCAGTTCGAACTCTGGAAACACCATATATTTT; CDR3: CASSSNSGNTIYF
size: NA; V: TRBV19; D: TRBD1; J: TRBJ2-3; DNA: TGTGCCAGTAGTCTGGGACAGGGGGGAGATACGCAGTATTTT; CDR3: CASSLGQGGDTQYF
size: NA; V: TRBV28; D: NA; J: TRBJ2-5; DNA: TGTGCCCCCCGACACGAAGAGACCCAGTACTTC; CDR3: CAPRHEETQYF
size: NA; V: TRBV19; D: NA; J: TRBJ2-3; DNA: TGTGCCAGGACGAGAACAACAGATACGCAGTATTTT; CDR3: CARTRTTDTQYF
size: NA; V: TRBV12-5; D: NA; J: TRBJ1-1; DNA: TGTGCTAGTGGAAAATGGTGGGAAGCTTTCTTT; CDR3: CASGKWWEAFF
size: NA; V: TRBV2; D: TRBD2; J: TRBJ2-7; DNA: TGTGCCAGCAGTGAGCGAGGGGCGACTAGCGGGGGGCTCGAGCAGTACTTC; CDR3: CASSERGATSGGLEQYF
size: NA; V: TRBV7-8; D: NA; J: TRBJ1-1; DNA: TGTGCCAGCAGCTTAGAGCCCACGGTCGGGGAAGGGAACATGAACACTGAAGCTTTCTTT; CDR3: CASSLEPTVGEGNMNTEAFF
size: NA; V: TRBV16; D: NA; J: TRBJ2-3; DNA: TGTGCCAGCAGCCTGAAAGGTGGCACAGATACGCAGTATTTT; CDR3: CASSLKGGTDTQYF
size: NA; V: TRBV11-3; D: NA; J: TRBJ2-2; DNA: TGTGCCAGCAGCTTAGGGGAGTTGCACACCGGGGAGCTGTTTTTT; CDR3: CASSLGELHTGELFF
size: NA; V: TRBV9; D: NA; J: TRBJ2-7; DNA: TGTGCCAGCAGCGTAGGGGACGGACTCTACGAGCAGTACTTC; CDR3: CASSVGDGLYEQYF
size: NA; V: TRBV7-9; D: TRBD2; J: TRBJ2-3; DNA: TGTGCCAGCAGCATTGGGACTAGCGGCACAGATACGCAGTATTTT; CDR3: CASSIGTSGTDTQYF
size: NA; V: TRBV6-7; D: TRBD2; J: TRBJ2-3; DNA: TGTGCCAGCAGTAAAGAGGAGGGACTAGCGGGGCATACGCAGTATTTT; CDR3: CASSKEEGLAGHTQYF